These 11 T cell receptor beta chains came from one sample sequenced in a study of beta chain features in type 1 diabetes. Of the isolated RNA, all was reverse transcribed, and so the sequenced material was expressed TCRB transcripts. Produced via immunoSEQ multiplex PCR; TCRdb's table is partial and in-frame only. The table lists over 200,000 clones, under 13% of them singletons. The antigens these receptors bind are not known. Study-level points and caveats: Shortening that was moderate but significant affected the TCRB CDR3s of Type 1 diabetes patients in all four CD4+ subsets.

Input material: naive CD4+ T cells from blood. The receptors originated from a man under 40 with type 1 diabetes.

The chain employs TRBV29-1 and TRBJ1-1; a weak D match, TRBD1 (5 bases). Germline loops: CDR1 SQVTM, CDR2 ANQGSEA. CDR3 length equals 14 residues. Trimming took 3 bases from V and 1 from J, leaving 12 bases between them. Here the CDR3 reads CSVENRLWNTEAFF. CDR3 bases: TGCAGCGTTGAGAACAGGCTTTGGAACACTGAAGCTTTCTTT.

This rearrangement joins TRBV7-9 to TRBJ2-1, with D perhaps TRBD1 (6 bases). Trimming removed 4 bases from V and 1 base from J, with 14 bases in between. This CDR3 contains 16 residues. The germline V gene encodes CDR1 SEHNR and CDR2 FQNEAQ (reference sequence). CDR3 sequence: CASSSLTGSSYNEQFF. In DNA form, the CDR3 reads TGTGCCAGCAGCTCCTTAACAGGGAGTTCCTACAATGAGCAGTTCTTC.

This clone has just a few counts. V gene TRBV9 combines with J gene TRBJ1-1; D unresolved. The CDR3 spans 15 residues. Germline V CDR1 and CDR2: SGDLS, YYNGEE. Trimming stripped 0 bases from V and 6 bases from J, with 15 bases between. In nucleotides, the CDR3 is TGTGCCAGCAGCGTAGAACCCCTCGAGGTCCCTGAAGCTTTCTTT. Translated: CASSVEPLEVPEAFF.

This chain joins TRBV15 and TRBJ2-5; 11 bases are shared with TRBD2. Germline assignment: CDR1 LNHNV and CDR2 YYDKDF (reference sequence). The J segment lost 3 bases and the V segment lost 2 bases, leaving 5 bases of the junction unmatched. The CDR3 contains 16 residues. CDR3 in DNA: TGTGCCACCAGCAGAACTCCGGGACTAGCGGAAGAGACCCAGTACTTC. Its protein product is CATSRTPGLAEETQYF.

This clone appeared a few times. The CDR3 nucleotides are TGTGCCAGCTCGAGTCGCGGGATCCTTTACGAGCAGTACTTC. Translating gives CASSSRGILYEQYF. V and J are TRBV2 and TRBJ2-7, with D tentatively TRBD2 (6 bases). V was clipped by 8 bases and J by 4 bases, with 18 bases between them. The CDR3 extends over 14 amino acids. Germline loops: CDR1 SNHLY, CDR2 FYNNEI. Full variable domain (outside the CDR3, taken from reference TRBV2 and TRBJ2-7): EPEVTQTPSHQVTQMGQEVILRCVPISNHLYFYWYRQILGQKVEFLVSFYNNEISEKSEIFDDQFSVERPDGSNFTLKIRSTKLEDSAMYFCASSSRGILYEQYFGPGTRLTVT.

In this sample, this clone turned up a few times. V usage is TRBV5-1 and J usage is TRBJ1-2, with 7 bases matching TRBD1. This CDR3 comprises 14 residues. Germline CDR1 is SGHRS and CDR2 is YFSETQ. With 4 bases clipped from V and 0 bases from J, the junction kept 3 bases outside the gene matches. CDR3 protein: CASSPGTANYGYTF. The CDR3 region has the DNA TGCGCCAGCAGCCCGGGGACAGCTAACTATGGCTACACCTTC.

V and J are TRBV11-2 and TRBJ2-7, with 10 bases aligning to TRBD2. Trimming took 1 base from V and 6 from J; bases not matched to a gene: 6. CDR3 length: 15 amino acids. Germline V gene lookup returns CDR1 SGHAT and CDR2 FQNNGV. The CDR3 spells CASSLGGLAGVEQYF. For the CDR3, the DNA is TGTGCCAGCAGCTTAGGCGGGCTAGCGGGGGTCGAGCAGTACTTC.

This clone was recorded a few times. This chain joins TRBV4-1 and TRBJ2-3; 7 bases are a match to TRBD1. The length of the CDR3 is 15 residues. The junction had 5 bases not matched to a gene; V was cut back by 5 bases and J by 0 bases. CDR1 is MGHRA and CDR2 is YSYEKL in the germline V gene. DNA for the CDR3: TGCGCCAGCAGCGTACAGGGGTCTAGCACAGATACGCAGTATTTT. Protein product: CASSVQGSSTDTQYF.

The sample holds a few counts of this clone. V and J are TRBV15 and TRBJ2-5; 8 bases fit TRBD2. V trimming: 2 bases; J trimming: 2 bases; junction bases outside the gene matches: 4. The germline gives CDR1 LNHNV, CDR2 YYDKDF (reference sequence). CDR3 length: 15 amino acids. The CDR3 region is CATSRLLAGQETQYF. CDR3 DNA sequence: TGTGCCACCAGCAGACTTTTAGCGGGGCAAGAGACCCAGTACTTC.

The chain couples TRBV19 to TRBJ1-2, with 9 positions matching TRBD1. Germline V gene sequence: CDR1 LNHDA, CDR2 SQIVND (reference sequence). Trimming cost V 9 bases and J 2 bases; bases outside gene matches: 10. This CDR3 has 15 residues. CDR3 region: CASDVGQGRNYGYTF. CDR3 DNA sequence: TGTGCCAGCGACGTAGGACAGGGGCGAAACTATGGCTACACCTTC.

Here the CDR3 reads CASSLQGIPNTGELFF. CDR3 DNA sequence: TGTGCCAGCAGTTTACAGGGTATACCGAACACCGGGGAGCTGTTTTTT. V usage is TRBV2 and J usage is TRBJ2-2, with TRBD1 as a possible D gene (6 bases). This CDR3 region has 16 residues. Trimming removed 5 bases at V and 0 bases at J, with 13 bases between. In germline, CDR1 is SNHLY, CDR2 FYNNEI.